Listed here are 23 T cell receptor beta chains from one sample, sequenced in a study of OX40 agonist ivuxolimab in advanced cancers. Receptor amplification or capture employed the immunoSEQ multiplex PCR assay. TCRdb retrieved this table from immuneACCESS and kept in-frame rearrangements only. Not all clones are present; in checked studies, unresolved V genes account for under half, and no reason is known for the remainder. Within this sample are about 60,000 clones, with less than 90% of them counted one time only. Around 27% of the sample is held by the ten biggest clonotypes. The sequenced sample was CD4+ or CD8+ T cells sorted from blood, obtained in a trial of the OX40 agonist ivuxolimab. All receptors derive from an adult with an advanced solid tumor such as melanoma, head and neck, liver or kidney cancer.

The chain has TRBV7-9 and TRBJ2-1, with D perhaps given as TRBD1 or TRBD2 (5 bases each). Trimming shortened V by 3 bases and J by 5 bases, and 11 bases separated the two germline ends. Germline CDR1 SEHNR, CDR2 FQNEAQ (reference sequence). The CDR3 has 14 amino acids. This CDR3 reads CASSFSGDHNEQFF. CDR3 DNA: TGTGCCAGCAGCTTCTCCGGGGACCACAATGAGCAGTTCTTC.

This clone was seen a few times. V usage is TRBV19 and J usage is TRBJ2-7; D call uncertain. V was cut by 6 bases and J by 7 bases, with 13 bases left in between. The germline gives CDR1 LNHDA, CDR2 SQIVND (reference sequence). This CDR3 is built from 12 residues. The CDR3, as DNA: TGTGCCAGTAGCTCGAACCCAAGAGAGCAGTACTTC. Its protein product is CASSSNPREQYF.

The chain recombines TRBV15 with TRBJ1-2; D uncertain. Germline loops: CDR1 LNHNV, CDR2 YYDKDF (reference sequence). The CDR3 runs 16 residues. Trimming pared 0 bases from V and 9 bases from J, leaving 20 bases between. CDR3 in DNA: TGTGCCACCAGCAGAGATCGATCCCCGGGAGGGTTGAGCTACACCTTC. This codes for CATSRDRSPGGLSYTF.

The chain is built from TRBV10-3 and TRBJ1-2, with TRBD1 identical over 9 bases. The CDR3 extends over 13 amino acids. Germline V gives CDR1 ENHRY, CDR2 SYGVKD. Trimming cost V 10 bases and J 6 bases; bases outside gene matches: 9. CDR3 sequence: CASRDRVSDGYTF. CDR3 sequence (DNA): TGTGCCAGTCGGGACAGGGTATCTGATGGCTACACCTTC.

The chain links TRBV9 to TRBJ1-1; D gene unclear. The ends were cut back, 0 bases at V and 7 bases at J, with 7 bases in the middle. The CDR3 loop spans 12 amino acids. CDR1 SGDLS and CDR2 YYNGEE come from the germline V gene. The CDR3 region is CASSVVRNEAFF. The CDR3 DNA reads as TGTGCCAGCAGCGTAGTCAGGAATGAAGCTTTCTTT.

The chain links TRBV2 to TRBJ2-5; a possible D gene is TRBD1 (6 bases). The germline V and J ends were trimmed by 8 bases and 1 base, with 17 bases remaining between them. Germline CDR1 is SNHLY and CDR2 is FYNNEI. This CDR3 spans 15 amino acids. This CDR3 is CASSRGLQGQETQYF. Here the CDR3 DNA reads TGTGCCAGCTCCCGGGGATTACAGGGCCAAGAGACCCAGTACTTC.

V gene TRBV27 combines with J gene TRBJ2-5; D not resolved. The CDR3 is made up of 16 amino acids. The V and J ends lost 0 bases and 5 bases respectively, with 16 bases between them. In germline, CDR1 is MNHEY, CDR2 SMNVEV (reference sequence). The CDR3 bases are TGTGCCAGCAGTTTATCGGCCCCTCAATCTCGGGAGACCCAGTACTTC. Its protein product is CASSLSAPQSRETQYF.

The V gene is TRBV19, the J gene TRBJ2-5, with TRBD2 as a possible D gene (6 bases). The CDR3 extends over 14 amino acids. V lost 4 bases and J lost 6, with 15 bases in between. CDR1 and CDR2 (germline): LNHDA, SQIVND (reference sequence). The CDR3 is CASSTPLSGQTQYF. DNA of the CDR3: TGTGCCAGTAGTACCCCCTTAAGCGGGCAGACCCAGTACTTC.

This clone was detected only once. The chain employs TRBV6-1 and TRBJ2-5; 9 nucleotides line up with TRBD1. The CDR3 spans 14 residues. CDR1 and CDR2 (germline): MNHNS, SASEGT. V lost 4 bases and J lost 3; bases outside the gene matches: 3. For the CDR3, the DNA is TGTGCCAGCAGTGCGACAGGGGGAGAAGAGACCCAGTACTTC. Translation: CASSATGGEETQYF.

The chain recombines TRBV19 with TRBJ2-4; 7 bases are shared with TRBD2. V trimming: 2 bases; J trimming: 4 bases; junction bases outside the gene matches: 8. CDR3 size: 16 residues. Germline CDR1 reads LNHDA; CDR2 reads SQIVND (reference sequence). CDR3 amino acids: CASSIQTSVSKNIQYF. In DNA, the CDR3 is TGTGCCAGTAGTATACAAACTAGCGTTTCGAAAAACATTCAGTACTTC.

The CDR3 nucleotides are TGCGCCAGCAGCCAAGAATCGGGGATTAGTGGCTACACCTTC. This gives the protein CASSQESGISGYTF. This chain uses TRBV4-3 with TRBJ1-2; D remains unclear. The germline V gene has CDR1 LGHNA and CDR2 YSLEER. The CDR3 loop spans 14 amino acids. V gave up 0 bases and J gave up 7 bases, with 12 bases separating them.

By share, this clone counts as medium-sized. The V gene is TRBV9, the J gene TRBJ2-1; 12 bases map to TRBD2. Germline V gene sequence: CDR1 SGDLS, CDR2 YYNGEE. Trimming removed 4 bases from V and 8 bases from J; junction bases left unmatched: 10. The length of the CDR3 is 16 residues. The CDR3: CASSLSLAGGLYEQFF. Written as DNA, the CDR3 is TGTGCCAGCAGCCTCTCACTAGCGGGGGGTCTCTATGAGCAGTTCTTC.

This rearrangement joins TRBV27 to TRBJ2-5; no definite D call. The CDR3 runs 14 residues. The germline gives CDR1 MNHEY, CDR2 SMNVEV (reference sequence). V dropped 0 bases and J dropped 3 bases, with 8 bases sitting between them. The CDR3 loop is CASSLSGSKETQYF. CDR3 nucleotides: TGTGCCAGCAGTTTATCGGGAAGTAAAGAGACCCAGTACTTC.

This clone appeared once. J is TRBJ2-7 and V is TRBV5-1, with unresolved D. V was shortened by 1 base and J by 6 bases, with 11 bases between the two germline ends. Germline assignment: CDR1 SGHRS and CDR2 YFSETQ. This CDR3 has 13 residues. CDR3 nucleotide sequence: TGCGCCAGCAGCTTGACTGCTCGAACCGAGCAGTACTTC. Its protein product is CASSLTARTEQYF.

V gene TRBV7-2 combines with J gene TRBJ2-5, with TRBD2 matching 10 bases. This CDR3 is 14 amino acids long. Germline trimming cut 7 bases from V and 5 bases from J; bases unmatched to any gene: 7. Per germline, CDR1 SGHTA and CDR2 FQGNSA. In nucleotides, the CDR3 is TGTGCCAGCACCACGGGACTAGCGTTTGAGACCCAGTACTTC. It yields the protein CASTTGLAFETQYF.

The rearrangement links TRBV15 to TRBJ1-4, with TRBD1 as a possible D gene (6 bases). V was pared by 0 bases and J by 8 bases, with 13 bases between. This CDR3 comprises 15 residues. Germline values: CDR1 LNHNV, CDR2 YYDKDF (reference sequence). The CDR3 sequence: CATSRDQTGGEKLFF. In DNA, the CDR3 is TGTGCCACCAGCAGAGACCAGACAGGAGGCGAAAAACTGTTTTTT.

V usage is TRBV30 and J usage is TRBJ2-7; 10 bases map to TRBD2. V lost 0 bases to trimming and J lost 3 bases; unmatched junction nucleotides: 11. The germline V gene encodes CDR1 GTSNPN and CDR2 SVGIG (reference sequence). The CDR3 is made up of 17 amino acids. CDR3 region: CAWSVKGSGRTIYEQYF. CDR3 sequence (DNA): TGTGCCTGGAGTGTAAAGGGTAGCGGGAGGACCATCTACGAGCAGTACTTC.

The chain recombines TRBV27 with TRBJ2-1; D may be TRBD1 or TRBD2 (5 bases each). Trimming took off 4 bases at V and 4 bases at J, with 20 bases between the two ends. CDR3 length: 17 amino acids. Germline CDR1 is MNHEY and CDR2 is SMNVEV (reference sequence). For the CDR3, the DNA is TGTGCCAGCAGTTCCATAAAGGACAACCGGGGTTACAATGAGCAGTTCTTC. It codes for CASSSIKDNRGYNEQFF.

The chain employs TRBV7-2 and TRBJ1-2; 10 bases agree with TRBD1. CDR1 is SGHTA and CDR2 is FQGNSA in the germline V gene. The CDR3 extends over 15 amino acids. With 2 bases clipped from V and 6 bases from J, the junction kept 6 bases outside the gene matches. CDR3 amino acids: CASSLRQGAWDGYTF. The CDR3 DNA follows: TGTGCCAGCAGCTTACGACAGGGGGCATGGGATGGCTACACCTTC.

This rearrangement joins TRBV5-4 to TRBJ1-2; TRBD1 is a possible D gene (6 bases). The germline V gene has CDR1 SGHNT and CDR2 YYREEE (reference sequence). With 4 bases removed from V and 5 bases from J, the gap between germline ends came to 18 bases. The CDR3 consists of 15 residues. CDR3 bases: TGTGCCAGCAGCATTGGGGGGGGCGCAGATTATGGCTACACCTTC. This encodes CASSIGGGADYGYTF.

The V and J genes are TRBV19 and TRBJ1-5; TRBD1 might be the D (5 bases). Trimming removed 3 bases at V and 5 bases at J, with 8 bases between. CDR1 and CDR2 from the germline V gene are LNHDA and SQIVND (reference sequence). The CDR3 is 13 amino acids. DNA for the CDR3: TGTGCCAGTAGTATGCCAGGGTATCAGCCCCAGCATTTT. It is translated as CASSMPGYQPQHF.

The gene calls are TRBV5-1 and TRBJ2-1, with D maybe TRBD1 (6 bases). CDR3 length equals 17 residues. Per the germline V gene, CDR1 is SGHRS and CDR2 is YFSETQ. Deletions cut 5 bases from V and 3 bases from J, with 21 bases between. The CDR3 protein is CASRLEVGARNYNEQFF. The CDR3, as DNA: TGCGCCAGCAGACTGGAGGTGGGGGCACGTAACTACAATGAGCAGTTCTTC.

The V gene is TRBV18, the J gene TRBJ2-2; D not resolved. V lost 3 bases, J lost 4 bases, and 12 bases lay in between. This CDR3 is 15 amino acids long. The germline gives CDR1 KGHSH, CDR2 LQKENI. CDR3 DNA sequence: TGTGCCAGCTCACCTATCATTATCCTCACCGGGGAGCTGTTTTTT. Protein: CASSPIIILTGELFF. The variable domain in full, with the rest retrieved from reference TRBV18 and TRBJ2-2, is NAGVMQNPRHLVRRRGQEARLRCSPMKGHSHVYWYRQLPEEGLKFMVYLQKENIIDESGMPKERFSAEFPKEGPSILRIQQVVRGDSAAYFCASSPIIILTGELFFGEGSRLTVL.